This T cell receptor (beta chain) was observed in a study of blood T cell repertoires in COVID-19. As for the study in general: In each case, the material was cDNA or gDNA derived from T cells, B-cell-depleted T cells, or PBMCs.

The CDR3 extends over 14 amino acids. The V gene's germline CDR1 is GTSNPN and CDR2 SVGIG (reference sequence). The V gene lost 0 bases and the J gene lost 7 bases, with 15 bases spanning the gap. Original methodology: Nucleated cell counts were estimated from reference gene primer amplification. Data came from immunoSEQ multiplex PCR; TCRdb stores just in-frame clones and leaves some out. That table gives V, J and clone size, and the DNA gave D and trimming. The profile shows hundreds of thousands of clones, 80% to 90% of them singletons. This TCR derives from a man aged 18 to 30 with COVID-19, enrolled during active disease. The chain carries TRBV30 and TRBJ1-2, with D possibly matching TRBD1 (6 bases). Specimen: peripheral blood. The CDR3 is CAWSVWGGGSGYTF. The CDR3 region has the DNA TGTGCCTGGAGTGTTTGGGGAGGGGGATCTGGCTACACCTTC.